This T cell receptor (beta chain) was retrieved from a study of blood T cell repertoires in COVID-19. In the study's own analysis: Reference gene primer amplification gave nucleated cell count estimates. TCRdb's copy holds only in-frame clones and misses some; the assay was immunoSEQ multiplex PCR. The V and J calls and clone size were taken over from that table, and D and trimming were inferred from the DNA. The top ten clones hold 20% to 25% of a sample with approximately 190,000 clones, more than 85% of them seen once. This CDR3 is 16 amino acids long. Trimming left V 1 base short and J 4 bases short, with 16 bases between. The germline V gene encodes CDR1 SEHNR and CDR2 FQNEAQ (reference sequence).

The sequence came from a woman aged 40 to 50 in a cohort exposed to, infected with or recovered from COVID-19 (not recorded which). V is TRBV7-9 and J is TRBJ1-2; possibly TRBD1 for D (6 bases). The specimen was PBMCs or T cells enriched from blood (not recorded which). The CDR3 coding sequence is TGTGCCAGCAGCTTAGTGGTGTCAGGGGAACTCTATGGCTACACCTTC. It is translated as CASSLVVSGELYGYTF.